The following is a T cell receptor beta chain sequence with its context. Its target is not known. The entry originates in a study of cytomegalovirus exposure and HLA in healthy donors. Libraries were prepared by immunoSEQ multiplex PCR; TCRdb keeps only in-frame clonotypes and omits some of them. The profile covers about 140,000 clones, with approximately 87% appearing a single time and roughly 3% taken by the ten largest. CDR1 MGHRA and CDR2 YSYEKL come from the germline V gene. The CDR3 consists of 15 residues. The J segment lost 5 bases and the V segment lost 0 bases, leaving 5 bases of the junction unmatched. General study points: Cytomegalovirus-associated status was assigned to some 180 TCR beta chains. Most TCR sequences were rare, but some public TCRs occurred in many donors.

This TCR derives from a man younger than 35 in good health and CMV-seronegative. The genes are TRBV4-1 and TRBJ2-5; 8 positions agree with TRBD1. The sequenced sample was PBMCs. CDR3 nucleotide sequence: TGCGCCAGCAGCCAAGATGGGACAGGCGGCGAGACCCAGTACTTC. Protein: CASSQDGTGGETQYF.